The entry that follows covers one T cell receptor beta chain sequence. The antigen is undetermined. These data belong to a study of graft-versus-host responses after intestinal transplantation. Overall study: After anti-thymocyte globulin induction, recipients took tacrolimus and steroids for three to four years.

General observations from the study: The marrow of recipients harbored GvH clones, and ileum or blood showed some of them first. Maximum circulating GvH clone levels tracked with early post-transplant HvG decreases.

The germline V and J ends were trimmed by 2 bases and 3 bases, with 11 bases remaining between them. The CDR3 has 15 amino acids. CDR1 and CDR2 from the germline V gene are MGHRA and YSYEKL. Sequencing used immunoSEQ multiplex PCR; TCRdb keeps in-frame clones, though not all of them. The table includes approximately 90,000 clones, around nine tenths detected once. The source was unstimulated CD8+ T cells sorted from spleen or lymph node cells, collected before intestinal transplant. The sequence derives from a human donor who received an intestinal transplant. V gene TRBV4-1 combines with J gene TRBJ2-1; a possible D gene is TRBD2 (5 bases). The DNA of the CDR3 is TGCGCCAGCAGCCAACCTAGCAGGAGCTACAATGAGCAGTTCTTC. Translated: CASSQPSRSYNEQFF.